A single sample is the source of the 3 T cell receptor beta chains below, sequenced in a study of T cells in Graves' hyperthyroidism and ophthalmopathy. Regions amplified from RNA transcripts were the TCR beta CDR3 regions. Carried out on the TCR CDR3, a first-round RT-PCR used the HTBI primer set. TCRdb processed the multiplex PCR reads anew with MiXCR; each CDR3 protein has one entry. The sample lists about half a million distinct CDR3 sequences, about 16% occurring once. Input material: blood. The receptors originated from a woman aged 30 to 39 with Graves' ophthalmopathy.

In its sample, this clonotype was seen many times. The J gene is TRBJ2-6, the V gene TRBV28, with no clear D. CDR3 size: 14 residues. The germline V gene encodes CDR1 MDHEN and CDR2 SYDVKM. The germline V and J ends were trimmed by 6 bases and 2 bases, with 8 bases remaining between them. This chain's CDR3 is CASRFNPGANVLTF. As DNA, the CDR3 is TGTGCCAGCAGGTTCAATCCTGGGGCCAACGTCCTGACTTTC.

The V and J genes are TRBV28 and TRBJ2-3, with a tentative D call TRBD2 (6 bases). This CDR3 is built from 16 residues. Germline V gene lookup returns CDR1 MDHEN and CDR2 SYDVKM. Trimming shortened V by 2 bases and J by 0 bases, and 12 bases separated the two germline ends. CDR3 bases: TGTGCCAGCAGTTTAGGGGGAGGACTGAGCACAGATACGCAGTATTTT. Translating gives CASSLGGGLSTDTQYF.

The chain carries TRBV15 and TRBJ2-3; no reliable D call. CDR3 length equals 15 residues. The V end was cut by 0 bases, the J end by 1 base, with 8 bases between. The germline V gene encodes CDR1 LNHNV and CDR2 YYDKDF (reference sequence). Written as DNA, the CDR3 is TGTGCCACCAGCAGAGATGTTGGTGGCACAGATACGCAGTATTTT. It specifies CATSRDVGGTDTQYF.